The rows below give T cell receptor beta chains drawn from one sample of a study of T cell repertoires in cytomegalovirus infection. MiXCR, run by TCRdb on the reads, gives a single entry per CDR3 protein. The repertoire consists of roughly 230,000 distinct CDR3 sequences, with 15% to 20% occurring once and the leading ten covering less than 60%. The sample taken for sequencing was CD8+ T cells from PBMCs. These receptors all come from a human donor in good health (CMV status not recorded). Some clones in this sample may be carry-over from other donors' samples. CDR3s leave out the opening cysteine and the closing phenylalanine or tryptophan. A D gene is named only where the DNA matches it firmly.

d_gene: .
v_gene: TRBV7-6
CDR3aa: ASSLGFGGSSYNEQF

d_gene: .
v_gene: TRBV27
CDR3aa: ASSLSGSLMFYEQY

d_gene: .
v_gene: TRBV29-1
CDR3aa: SVSSHRAGANVLT

d_gene: .
v_gene: TRBV4-2
CDR3aa: ASSQDGLGARDEQF

d_gene: TRBD1
v_gene: TRBV2
CDR3aa: ASDGDRGAYEQY

d_gene: .
v_gene: TRBV7-9
CDR3aa: ASSLVGYDYEQY

d_gene: .
v_gene: TRBV4-1
CDR3aa: ASSQVGSNQPQH

d_gene: .
v_gene: TRBV6-5
CDR3aa: ASSLTGPVSNQPQH

d_gene: .
v_gene: TRBV7-8
CDR3aa: ASSFPGEANQPQH

d_gene: .
v_gene: TRBV6-1
CDR3aa: ASSIRPQETQY

d_gene: .
v_gene: TRBV11-2
CDR3aa: ASSLGYNQPQH

d_gene: .
v_gene: TRBV28
CDR3aa: AHRGGMDTEAF

d_gene: .
v_gene: TRBV6-5
CDR3aa: ASSYLISGANVLT